This T cell receptor beta chain was recorded in a study of cytomegalovirus exposure and HLA in healthy donors. Notes on the study in general: Presence/absence results assume similar sequencing depth per donor, which may not hold. In a later analysis, around 18,000 TCR beta sequences were associated with HLA alleles at 0.05 false discovery rate.

This CDR3 contains 14 residues. Germline CDR1 and CDR2: LNHDA and SQIVND (reference sequence). V gave up 8 bases and J gave up 11 bases; unmatched junction bases: 10. Primers included in the PCR were 60 Vbeta and 13 Jbeta primers. Clones were read by immunoSEQ multiplex PCR, and TCRdb kept only the in-frame ones, dropping some. This sample carries roughly 180,000 clones, approximately 84% of them seen once, and the ten largest clones take 5% to 6%. To note about this clone: Its antigen is currently unknown.

The chain is built from TRBV19 and TRBJ1-6; 9 nucleotides match TRBD1. Sequencing was performed on PBMCs. The clonotype comes from a woman between 25 and 40 years old in good health and CMV-seropositive. CDR3 sequence (DNA): TGTGCCAGTGATAACTCCGGACAGGGGCCACCCCTCCACTTT. It translates to CASDNSGQGPPLHF.